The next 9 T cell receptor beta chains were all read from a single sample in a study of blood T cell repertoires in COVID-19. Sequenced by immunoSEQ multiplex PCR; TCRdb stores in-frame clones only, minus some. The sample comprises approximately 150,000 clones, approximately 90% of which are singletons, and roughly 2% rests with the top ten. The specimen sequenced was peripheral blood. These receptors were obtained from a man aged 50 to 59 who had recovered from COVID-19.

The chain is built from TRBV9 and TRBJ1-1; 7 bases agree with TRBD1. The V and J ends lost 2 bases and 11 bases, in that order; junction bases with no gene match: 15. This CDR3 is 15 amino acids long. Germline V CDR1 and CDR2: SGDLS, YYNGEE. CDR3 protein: CASSVPRGTAVRAFF. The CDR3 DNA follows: TGTGCCAGCAGCGTCCCCAGGGGGACGGCGGTTCGGGCTTTCTTT.

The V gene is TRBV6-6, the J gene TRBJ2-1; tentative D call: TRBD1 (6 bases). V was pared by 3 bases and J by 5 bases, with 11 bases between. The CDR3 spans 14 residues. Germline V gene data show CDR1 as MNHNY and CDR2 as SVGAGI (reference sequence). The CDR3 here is CASSYSDRDNEQFF. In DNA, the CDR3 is TGTGCCAGCAGTTATTCGGACAGAGACAATGAGCAGTTCTTC.

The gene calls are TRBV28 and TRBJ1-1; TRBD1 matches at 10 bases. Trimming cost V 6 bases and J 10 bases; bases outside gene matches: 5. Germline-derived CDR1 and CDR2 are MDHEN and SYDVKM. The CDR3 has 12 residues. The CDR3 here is CASSSGTGAAFF. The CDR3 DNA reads TGTGCCAGCAGCTCCGGGACAGGGGCAGCTTTCTTT. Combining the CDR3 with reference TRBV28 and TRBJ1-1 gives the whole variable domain DVKVTQSSRYLVKRTGEKVFLECVQDMDHENMFWYRQDPGLGLRLIYFSYDVKMKEKGDIPEGYSVSREKKERFSLILESASTNQTSMYLCASSSGTGAAFFGQGTRLTVV.

This chain's CDR3 is CSASPLGGGDQPQHF. CDR3 nucleotide sequence: TGCAGTGCTAGTCCTCTAGGCGGGGGTGATCAGCCCCAGCATTTT. V usage is TRBV20-1 and J usage is TRBJ1-5; tentative D call: TRBD1 (5 bases). Per the germline V gene, CDR1 is DFQATT and CDR2 is SNEGSKA (reference sequence). V lost 3 bases and J lost 5, with 17 bases in between. The CDR3 totals 15 residues.

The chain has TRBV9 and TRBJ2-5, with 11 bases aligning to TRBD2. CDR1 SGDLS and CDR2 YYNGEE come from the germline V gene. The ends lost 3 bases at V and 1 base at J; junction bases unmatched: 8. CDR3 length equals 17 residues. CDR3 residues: CASSGQTSGTSQETQYF. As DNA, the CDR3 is TGTGCCAGCAGCGGTCAGACTAGCGGGACAAGCCAAGAGACCCAGTACTTC.

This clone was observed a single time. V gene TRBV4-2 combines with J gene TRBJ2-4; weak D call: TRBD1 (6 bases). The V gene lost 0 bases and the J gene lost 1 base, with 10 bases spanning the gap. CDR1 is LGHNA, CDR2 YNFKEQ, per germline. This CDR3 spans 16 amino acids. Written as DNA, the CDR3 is TGTGCCAGCAGCCAAGAGAGGGGGAGCGCCAAAAACATTCAGTACTTC. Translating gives CASSQERGSAKNIQYF.

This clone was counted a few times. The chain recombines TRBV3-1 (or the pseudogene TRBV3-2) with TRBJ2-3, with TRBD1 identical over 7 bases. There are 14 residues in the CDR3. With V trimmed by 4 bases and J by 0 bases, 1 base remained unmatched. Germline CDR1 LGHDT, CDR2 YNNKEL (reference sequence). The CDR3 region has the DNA TGTGCCAGCAGCCGACAGGGTAGCACAGATACGCAGTATTTT. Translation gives CASSRQGSTDTQYF.

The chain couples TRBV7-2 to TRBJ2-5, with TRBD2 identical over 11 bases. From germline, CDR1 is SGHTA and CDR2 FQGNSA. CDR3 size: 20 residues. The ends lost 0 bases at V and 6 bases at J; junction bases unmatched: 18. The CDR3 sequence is CASSLALKGVAGGLIKTQYF. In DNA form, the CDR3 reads TGTGCCAGCAGCTTAGCCCTAAAGGGGGTAGCGGGGGGGTTAATTAAGACCCAGTACTTC.

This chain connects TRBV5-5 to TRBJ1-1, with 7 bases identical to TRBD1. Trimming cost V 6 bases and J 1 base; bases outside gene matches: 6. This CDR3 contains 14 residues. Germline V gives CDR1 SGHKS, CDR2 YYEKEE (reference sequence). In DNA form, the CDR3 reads TGTGCCAGCACCCCTAGGACAGGGAACACTGAAGCTTTCTTT. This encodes CASTPRTGNTEAFF.